The sequence of this T cell receptor beta chain was determined in a study of human T cells and chemical hapten exposure. Using its own MiXCR run on the RACE reads, TCRdb lists one record per CDR3 protein. The repertoire holds tens of thousands of distinct CDR3 sequences, with around 10% as singletons. The CDR3 runs to 12 residues. Germline CDR1 reads SGHKS; CDR2 reads YYEKEE (reference sequence). V was clipped by 3 bases and J by 12 bases, with 15 bases between them. Noted time point: pre-sensitization, week 0. The treatment is: therapeutic diphenylcyclopropenone sensitization with weekly scalp DPC. Alopecia patients deemed DPC-suitable, aged 18 to 70, excluding pregnancy.

The source was whole blood, collected in connection with sensitization to the hapten diphenylcyclopropenone (DPC). The chain uses TRBV5-5 and TRBJ1-2; D gene unclear. This TCR came from a woman between 35 and 50 years old with alopecia areata. Some clones in this sample may be carry-over from other donors' samples. The CDR3 here is CASSSQIGRNTF. The CDR3 region has the DNA TGTGCCAGCAGCTCCCAAATCGGTCGCAACACCTTC.